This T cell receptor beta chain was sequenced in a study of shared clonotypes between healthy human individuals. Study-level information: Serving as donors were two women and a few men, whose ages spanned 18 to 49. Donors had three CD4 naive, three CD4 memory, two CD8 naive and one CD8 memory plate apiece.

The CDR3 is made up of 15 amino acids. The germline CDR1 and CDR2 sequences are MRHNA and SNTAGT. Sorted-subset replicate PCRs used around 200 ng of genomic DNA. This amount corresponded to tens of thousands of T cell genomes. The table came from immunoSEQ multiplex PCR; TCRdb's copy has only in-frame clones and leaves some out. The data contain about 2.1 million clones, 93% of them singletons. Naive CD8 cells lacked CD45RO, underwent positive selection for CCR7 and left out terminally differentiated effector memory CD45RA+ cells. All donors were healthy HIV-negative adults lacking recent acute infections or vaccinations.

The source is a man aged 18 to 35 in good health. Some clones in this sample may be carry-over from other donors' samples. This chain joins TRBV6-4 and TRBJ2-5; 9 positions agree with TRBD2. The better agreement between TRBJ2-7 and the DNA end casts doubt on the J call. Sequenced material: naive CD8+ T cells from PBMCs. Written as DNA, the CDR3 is TGTGCCAGCAGTGCTCCTAGCGGGACCTCCTACGAGCAGTACTTC. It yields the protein CASSAPSGTSYEQYF.